This T cell receptor beta chain was recovered during a study of control samples from healthy donors and cancer patients. Sequencing used immunoSEQ multiplex PCR; TCRdb keeps in-frame clones, though not all of them. This table has about 160,000 clones, just over 90% appearing once. The CDR3 has 14 amino acids. Trimming cost V 7 bases and J 7 bases; bases outside gene matches: 6. Germline values: CDR1 MNHEY, CDR2 SMNVEV (reference sequence). The count of this clone is one. The source is a woman aged 55-69 years in good health. Input material: blood. The chain is built from TRBV27 and TRBJ1-4; 10 bases are shared with TRBD1. CDR3 sequence: CASMIRDRGEKLFF. In DNA form, the CDR3 reads TGTGCCAGCATGATCAGGGACAGGGGTGAAAAACTGTTTTTT.